The 17 T cell receptor beta chains listed next were all sequenced from one sample in a study of blood T cell repertoires in COVID-19. TCRdb's copy holds only in-frame clones and misses some; the assay was immunoSEQ multiplex PCR. The sample includes about 75,000 clones, about 79% seen only once; the top ten take about 20%. Sequenced sample: peripheral blood. These receptors were obtained from a woman aged 50 to 60 with acute or convalescent COVID-19.

The chain recombines TRBV28 with TRBJ1-6, with 7 bases that match TRBD1. CDR3 length: 19 residues. The junction had 15 bases not matched to a gene; V was cut back by 7 bases and J by 0 bases. Germline V CDR1 and CDR2: MDHEN, SYDVKM. The CDR3 is CASTRKRTGQLSYNSPLHF. CDR3 coding DNA: TGTGCCAGCACCCGGAAAAGGACAGGACAACTCTCCTATAATTCACCCCTCCACTTT.

This chain uses TRBV16 with TRBJ1-1, with no clear D. Trimming took 3 bases from V and 11 from J, leaving 13 bases between them. Germline V CDR1 and CDR2: KGHSY, FQNENV. The CDR3 runs to 12 residues. CDR3 sequence reads: CASSQRNLYAFF. The CDR3 region has the DNA TGTGCCAGCAGCCAGCGGAACTTGTACGCTTTCTTT.

The rearrangement uses TRBV19 and TRBJ1-2, with 9 bases matching TRBD1. Germline lookup yields CDR1 LNHDA and CDR2 SQIVND (reference sequence). Unmatched junction bases numbered 11, after V lost 8 bases and J lost 7 bases. This CDR3 has 14 residues. CDR3 in DNA: TGTGCCAGTCTAAGGACAGGGGCAAGGCGTGGCTACACCTTC. It encodes CASLRTGARRGYTF.

Here the CDR3 reads CASSLGQGREKLFF. The CDR3 bases are TGTGCCAGCAGCCTGGGACAGGGTCGTGAAAAACTGTTTTTT. This rearrangement joins TRBV7-2 to TRBJ1-4; 9 bases agree with TRBD1. Trimming at V came to 5 bases and at J to 7 bases, leaving 5 bases not matched to a gene. Germline values: CDR1 SGHTA, CDR2 FQGNSA. The CDR3 consists of 14 residues.

This chain connects TRBV28 to TRBJ1-3, with TRBD1 identical over 7 bases. Germline trimming cut 6 bases from V and 3 bases from J; bases unmatched to any gene: 5. The CDR3 contains 14 residues. Looked up from germline, CDR1 is MDHEN and CDR2 is SYDVKM. CDR3 loop: CASRGDSFGNTIYF. The CDR3 nucleotides are TGTGCCAGCAGGGGGGACAGTTTTGGAAACACCATATATTTT.

V is TRBV6-5 and J is TRBJ2-7; tentatively, D is TRBD1 (6 bases). This CDR3 comprises 16 residues. Looked up from germline, CDR1 is MNHEY and CDR2 is SVGAGI. Trimming cost V 4 bases and J 5 bases, with 21 bases left between them. The CDR3 bases are TGTGCCAGCAGTTCCTCCTCGAGGGGGAATAGTGACGAGCAGTACTTC. Its protein is CASSSSSRGNSDEQYF.

V and J are TRBV7-8 and TRBJ1-1, with TRBD1 matching over 8 bases. The germline CDR1 and CDR2 sequences are SGHVS and FQNEAQ. This CDR3 has 15 amino acids. The ends lost 5 bases at V and 1 base at J; junction bases unmatched: 6. CDR3 nucleotide sequence: TGTGCCAGCAGCCCCCGGACAGGGAGGAACACTGAAGCTTTCTTT. Translating gives CASSPRTGRNTEAFF. The whole variable domain, remainder taken from reference TRBV7-8 and TRBJ1-1, is GAGVSQSPRYKVAKRGQDVALRCDPISGHVSLFWYQQALGQGPEFLTYFQNEAQLDKSGLPSDRFFAERPEGSVSTLKIQRTQQEDSAVYLCASSPRTGRNTEAFFGQGTRLTVV.

This chain joins TRBV5-6 and TRBJ1-1, with no clear D. CDR3 size: 15 residues. The germline V and J ends were trimmed by 3 bases and 1 base, with 13 bases remaining between them. The V gene's germline CDR1 is SGHDT and CDR2 YYEEEE. The CDR3 protein is CASSSYSVGNTEAFF. The DNA for the CDR3 is TGTGCCAGCAGCTCCTATAGCGTGGGGAACACTGAAGCTTTCTTT.

This rearrangement joins TRBV19 to TRBJ1-1; 7 positions agree with TRBD1. From germline, CDR1 is LNHDA and CDR2 SQIVND (reference sequence). The CDR3 has 15 amino acids. J lost 4 bases, V lost 5 bases, and 10 bases had no gene match. The CDR3 here is CASSGRQGRGTEAFF. CDR3 nucleotide sequence: TGTGCCAGTAGTGGAAGACAGGGCAGGGGCACTGAAGCTTTCTTT.

This chain joins TRBV7-2 and TRBJ2-1; D remains unclear. Per the germline V gene, CDR1 is SGHTA and CDR2 is FQGNSA. Trimming stripped 2 bases from V and 0 bases from J, with 14 bases between. This CDR3 region has 17 residues. Here the CDR3 DNA reads TGTGCCAGCAGCTTATTTGCCAAAACGAGCTCCTACAATGAGCAGTTCTTC. Its protein is CASSLFAKTSSYNEQFF.

This chain joins TRBV10-3 and TRBJ2-5, with D unresolved. Germline lookup yields CDR1 ENHRY and CDR2 SYGVKD. V was clipped by 0 bases and J by 2 bases, with 13 bases between them. The CDR3 loop spans 16 amino acids. CDR3 sequence (DNA): TGTGCCATCAGTGAGTCGACAAGACAAGGACAAGAGACCCAGTACTTC. It codes for CAISESTRQGQETQYF.

V is TRBV18 and J is TRBJ2-2; D is undetermined. V was clipped by 0 bases and J by 4 bases, with 30 bases between them. The CDR3 sequence is 22 residues long. Germline CDR1 reads KGHSH; CDR2 reads LQKENI. CDR3 in DNA: TGTGCCAGCTCACCACCAGGTTCGGGTAGGTTTGAGGCCACTCCTTGCACCGGGGAGCTGTTTTTT. Translation gives CASSPPGSGRFEATPCTGELFF.

The chain recombines TRBV6-2 or TRBV6-3 with TRBJ2-7; 7 nucleotides align to TRBD2. CDR1 is MNHEY, CDR2 SVGEGT, per germline. The length of the CDR3 is 15 residues. V dropped 2 bases and J dropped 1; count of bases not matched to a gene: 5. In nucleotides, the CDR3 is TGTGCCAGCAGTTACAGCGGGGACGGATCCTACGAGCAGTACTTC. It translates to CASSYSGDGSYEQYF.

The chain uses TRBV9 and TRBJ2-3; D may be TRBD2 (5 bases). The CDR3 covers 12 residues. Trimming took 7 bases from V and 2 from J, leaving 8 bases between them. Looked up from germline, CDR1 is SGDLS and CDR2 is YYNGEE. The CDR3 DNA follows: TGTGCCAGCCAGCGGTCCACAGATACGCAGTATTTT. Its protein is CASQRSTDTQYF.

The chain joins TRBV13 to TRBJ2-1; 8 nucleotides match TRBD2. The CDR3 is 13 amino acids. Germline V CDR1 and CDR2: PRHDT, FYEKMQ (reference sequence). J was trimmed by 7 bases and V by 8 bases; bases with no gene match: 7. The CDR3 nucleotides are TGTGCCAGCTACGGACTAGCCAATAATGAGCAGTTCTTC. It codes for CASYGLANNEQFF.

The J gene is TRBJ2-7, the V gene TRBV5-1; TRBD2 aligns across 10 bases. V trimming: 2 bases; J trimming: 5 bases; junction bases outside the gene matches: 7. CDR1 and CDR2 (germline): SGHRS, YFSETQ. This CDR3 is built from 15 residues. CDR3 protein: CASSFTSGNWNEQYF. CDR3 bases: TGCGCCAGCAGCTTTACTAGCGGGAATTGGAACGAGCAGTACTTC. The whole variable domain, filled in from reference TRBV5-1 and TRBJ2-7, reads KAGVTQTPRYLIKTRGQQVTLSCSPISGHRSVSWYQQTPGQGLQFLFEYFSETQRNKGNFPGRFSGRQFSNSRSEMNVSTLELGDSALYLCASSFTSGNWNEQYFGPGTRLTVT.

V gene TRBV19 combines with J gene TRBJ2-1; no firm D call. Per the germline V gene, CDR1 is LNHDA and CDR2 is SQIVND (reference sequence). CDR3 length equals 15 residues. With 5 bases removed from V and 7 bases from J, the gap between germline ends came to 18 bases. The CDR3 DNA sequence: TGTGCCAGTAGTGTGGCTGAGGAATCTTGGAATGAGCAGTTCTTC. It specifies CASSVAEESWNEQFF.